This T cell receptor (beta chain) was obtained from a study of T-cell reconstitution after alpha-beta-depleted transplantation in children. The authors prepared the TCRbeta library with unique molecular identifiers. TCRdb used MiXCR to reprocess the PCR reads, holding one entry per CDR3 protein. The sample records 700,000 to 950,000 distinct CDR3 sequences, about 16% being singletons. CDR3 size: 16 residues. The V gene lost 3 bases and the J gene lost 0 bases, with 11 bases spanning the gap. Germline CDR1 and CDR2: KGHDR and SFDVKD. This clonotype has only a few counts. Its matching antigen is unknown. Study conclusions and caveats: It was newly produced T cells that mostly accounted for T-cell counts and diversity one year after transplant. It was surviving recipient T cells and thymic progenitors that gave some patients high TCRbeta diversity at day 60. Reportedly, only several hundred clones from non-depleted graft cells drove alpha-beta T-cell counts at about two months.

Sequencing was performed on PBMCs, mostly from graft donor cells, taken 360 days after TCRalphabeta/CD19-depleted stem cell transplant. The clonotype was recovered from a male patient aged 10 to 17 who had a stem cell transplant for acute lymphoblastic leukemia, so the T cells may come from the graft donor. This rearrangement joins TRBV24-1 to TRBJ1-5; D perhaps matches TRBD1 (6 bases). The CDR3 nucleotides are TGTGCCACCAGTGATCGGAAGGGGGGTAGCAATCAGCCCCAGCATTTT. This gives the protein CATSDRKGGSNQPQHF.